This T cell receptor (beta chain) derives from a study of Ad26.COV2.S vaccination and SARS-CoV-2 variants. The wider study: The vaccine Ad26.COV2.S was put into the muscle once, or twice with 56 days between.

Worth noting for this clone: The target antigen is unknown.

Treatment meaning: 15 to 20 received Ad26.COV2.S at low or high dose, single or two shots; several received placebo; per-sample allocation not given. The samples were gathered on day 63 after the first injection of vaccine or placebo. Generated by immunoSEQ multiplex PCR, the TCRdb table keeps only in-frame clones and is missing some. Among 350,000 to 400,000 clones listed, around nine tenths were seen once. Study results and limitations: The breadth of spike-specific CD8+ and CD4+ T cell responses after vaccination was reportedly substantial.

The germline V gene encodes CDR1 KGHDR and CDR2 SFDVKD. The CDR3 is 13 residues long. V was cut by 7 bases and J by 5 bases, with 13 bases left in between. The receptor was derived from a person aged 18-60 years who received the Ad26.COV2.S COVID-19 vaccine or a placebo. The chain uses TRBV24-1 and TRBJ2-5; no definite D call. Sequenced material: peripheral blood, taken in a trial of Ad26.COV2.S vaccine versus placebo. CDR3 residues: CATRRSLGETQYF. CDR3 nucleotide sequence: TGTGCCACCAGACGGAGCCTTGGGGAGACCCAGTACTTC.